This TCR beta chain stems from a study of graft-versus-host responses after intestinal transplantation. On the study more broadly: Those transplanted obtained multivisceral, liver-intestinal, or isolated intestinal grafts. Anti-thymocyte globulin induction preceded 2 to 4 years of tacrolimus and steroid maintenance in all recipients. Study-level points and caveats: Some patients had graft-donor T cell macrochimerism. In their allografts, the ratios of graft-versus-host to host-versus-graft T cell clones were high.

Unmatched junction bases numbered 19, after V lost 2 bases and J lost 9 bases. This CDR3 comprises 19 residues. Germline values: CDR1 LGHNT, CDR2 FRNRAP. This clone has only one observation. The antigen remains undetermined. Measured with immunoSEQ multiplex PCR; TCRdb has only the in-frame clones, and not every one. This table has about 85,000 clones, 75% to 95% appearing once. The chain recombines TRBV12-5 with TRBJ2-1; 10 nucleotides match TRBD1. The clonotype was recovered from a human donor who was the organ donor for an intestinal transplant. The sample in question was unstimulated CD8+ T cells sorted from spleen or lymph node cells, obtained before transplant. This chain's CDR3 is CASGLYSPKRDRGLIEQFF. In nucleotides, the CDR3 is TGTGCTAGTGGTTTGTACTCCCCCAAAAGGGACAGGGGATTAATTGAGCAGTTCTTC.